This T cell receptor beta chain was sequenced in a study of T cells after yellow fever vaccination. V was cut by 5 bases and J by 0 bases, with 18 bases left in between. Germline values: CDR1 SGHTA, CDR2 FQGNSA. CDR3 length equals 17 residues. There are a few counts of this clonotype. TCRdb itself ran the 5' RACE reads through MiXCR, one entry per CDR3 protein. The table includes some 500,000 distinct CDR3 sequences, approximately 15% detected once. Sequencing was performed on PBMCs, taken on the day of the yellow fever booster vaccination. The genes are TRBV7-2 and TRBJ2-3; possible D gene TRBD1, 6 bases. The sequence derives from a man aged 25-40 years who received the YFV17D yellow fever vaccine. CDR3 sequence: CASSAPRGGSSTDTQYF. CDR3 nucleotides: TGTGCCAGCAGCGCCCCCAGGGGCGGGTCAAGCACAGATACGCAGTATTTT.